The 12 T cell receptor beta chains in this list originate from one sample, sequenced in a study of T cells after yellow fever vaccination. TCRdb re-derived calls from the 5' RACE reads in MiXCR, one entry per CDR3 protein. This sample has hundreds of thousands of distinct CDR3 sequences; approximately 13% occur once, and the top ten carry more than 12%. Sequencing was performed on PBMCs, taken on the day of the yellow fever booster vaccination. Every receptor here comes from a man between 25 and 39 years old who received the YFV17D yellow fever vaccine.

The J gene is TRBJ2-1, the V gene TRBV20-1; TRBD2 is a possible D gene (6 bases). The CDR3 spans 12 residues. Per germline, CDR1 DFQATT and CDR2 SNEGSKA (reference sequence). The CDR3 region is CRALGGGNEQFF. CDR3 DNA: TGCAGGGCCCTGGGAGGAGGCAATGAGCAGTTCTTC.

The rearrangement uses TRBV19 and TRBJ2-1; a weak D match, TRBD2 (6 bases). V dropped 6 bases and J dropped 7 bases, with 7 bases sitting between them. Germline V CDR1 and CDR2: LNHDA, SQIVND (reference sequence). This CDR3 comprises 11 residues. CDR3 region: CASRGLNEQFF. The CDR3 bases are TGTGCCAGTAGAGGACTAAATGAGCAGTTCTTC.

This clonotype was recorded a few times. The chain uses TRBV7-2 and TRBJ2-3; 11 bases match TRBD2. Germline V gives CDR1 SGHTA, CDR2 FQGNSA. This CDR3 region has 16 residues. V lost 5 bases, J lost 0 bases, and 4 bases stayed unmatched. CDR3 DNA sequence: TGTGCCAGCAGCACAACTAGCGGGAGCAGCACAGATACGCAGTATTTT. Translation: CASSTTSGSSTDTQYF.

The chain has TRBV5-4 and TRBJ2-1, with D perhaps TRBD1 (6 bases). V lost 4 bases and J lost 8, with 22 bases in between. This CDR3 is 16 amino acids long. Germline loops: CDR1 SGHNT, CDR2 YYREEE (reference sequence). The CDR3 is CASSPSRGAGFHEQFF. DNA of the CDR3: TGTGCCAGCAGCCCAAGCAGGGGTGCAGGGTTCCATGAGCAGTTCTTC. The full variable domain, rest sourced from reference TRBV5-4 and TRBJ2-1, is ETGVTQSPTHLIKTRGQQVTLRCSSQSGHNTVSWYQQALGQGPQFIFQYYREEENGRGNFPPRFSGLQFPNYSSELNVNALELDDSALYLCASSPSRGAGFHEQFFGPGTRLTVL.

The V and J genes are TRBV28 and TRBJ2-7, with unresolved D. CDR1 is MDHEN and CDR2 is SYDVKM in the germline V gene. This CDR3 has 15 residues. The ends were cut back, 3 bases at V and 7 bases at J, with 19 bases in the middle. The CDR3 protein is CASSFRGRASGEQYF. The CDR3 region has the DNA TGTGCCAGCAGTTTTAGAGGTCGAGCCTCTGGTGAGCAGTACTTC.

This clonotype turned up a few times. This CDR3 is CASRQDIEAFF. The CDR3 nucleotides are TGCGCCAGCAGACAGGATATTGAAGCTTTCTTT. The rearrangement links TRBV10-2 to TRBJ1-1; possibly TRBD1 for D (5 bases). The CDR3 loop spans 11 amino acids. The germline V gene has CDR1 WSHSY and CDR2 SAAADI. The V and J ends lost 6 bases and 7 bases respectively, with 9 bases between them.

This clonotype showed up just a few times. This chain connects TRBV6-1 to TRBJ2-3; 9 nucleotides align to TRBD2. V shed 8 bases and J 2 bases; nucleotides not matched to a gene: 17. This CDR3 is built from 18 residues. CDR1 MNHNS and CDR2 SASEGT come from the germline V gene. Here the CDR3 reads CASGGGGASGDFTDTQYF. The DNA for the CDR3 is TGTGCCAGCGGCGGGGGGGGAGCTAGCGGAGACTTCACAGATACGCAGTATTTT.

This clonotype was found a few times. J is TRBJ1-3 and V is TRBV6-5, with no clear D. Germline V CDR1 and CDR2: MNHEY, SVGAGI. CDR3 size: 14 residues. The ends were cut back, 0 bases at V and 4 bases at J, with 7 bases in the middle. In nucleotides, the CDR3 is TGTGCCAGCAGTTACTCGGTCCTGGGAAACACCATATATTTT. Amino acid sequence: CASSYSVLGNTIYF.

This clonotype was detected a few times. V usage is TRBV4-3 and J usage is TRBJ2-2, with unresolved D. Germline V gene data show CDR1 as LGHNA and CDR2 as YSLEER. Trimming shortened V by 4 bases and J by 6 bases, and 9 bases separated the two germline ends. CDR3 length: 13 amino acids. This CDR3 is CASSPEKAGELFF. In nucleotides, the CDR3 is TGCGCCAGCAGCCCGGAGAAGGCCGGGGAGCTGTTTTTT.

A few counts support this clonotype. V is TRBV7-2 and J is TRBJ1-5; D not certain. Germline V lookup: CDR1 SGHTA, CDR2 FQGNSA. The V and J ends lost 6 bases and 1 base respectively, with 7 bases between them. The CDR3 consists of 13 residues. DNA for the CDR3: TGTGCCAGCAGTCGAAGCAGCAATCAGCCCCAGCATTTT. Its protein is CASSRSSNQPQHF.

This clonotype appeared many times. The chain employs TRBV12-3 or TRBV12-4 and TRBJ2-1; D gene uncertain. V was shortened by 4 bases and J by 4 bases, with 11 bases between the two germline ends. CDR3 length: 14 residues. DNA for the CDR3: TGTGCCAGCAGTTACGTCCAGAATTACAATGAGCAGTTCTTC. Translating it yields CASSYVQNYNEQFF.

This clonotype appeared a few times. The chain's CDR3 is CASSKEAAGQPQETQYF. CDR3 coding DNA: TGTGCCAGCAGCAAAGAGGCGGCAGGCCAGCCTCAAGAGACCCAGTACTTC. This chain connects TRBV21-1 to TRBJ2-5; the table calls TRBD2, which could not be checked here. TRBV21-1 is flagged as a pseudogene. The CDR3 is 17 amino acids.